This passage covers 3 T cell receptor beta chains from one sample sequenced in a study of blood T cell repertoires in COVID-19. Libraries were prepared by immunoSEQ multiplex PCR; TCRdb keeps only in-frame clonotypes and omits some of them. The data hold about 99,000 clones, with around 84% observed a single time. The source material was peripheral blood. The receptors originated from a man aged 70-80 years with active or convalescent COVID-19.

The V gene is TRBV29-1, the J gene TRBJ1-2; tentatively, D is TRBD1 (5 bases). CDR1 SQVTM and CDR2 ANQGSEA come from the germline V gene. This CDR3 region has 10 residues. V was clipped by 8 bases and J by 7 bases, with 11 bases between them. The DNA for the CDR3 is TGCAGCTCCTACGGGGGTGGCTACACCTTC. This translates into CSSYGGGYTF.

This clone was seen just once. The genes are TRBV6-7 and TRBJ1-4, with 9 bases aligning to TRBD1. TRBV6-7 is labeled an ORF, and its function is uncertain. V was clipped by 7 bases and J by 0 bases; unmatched bases: 9. The CDR3 length is 17 residues. The CDR3: CASTRGQGTATNEKLFF. The CDR3 region has the DNA TGTGCCAGCACCAGAGGACAGGGGACTGCAACTAATGAAAAACTGTTTTTT.

The J gene is TRBJ1-5, the V gene TRBV2; perhaps TRBD1 as D (5 bases). Germline CDR1 and CDR2: SNHLY and FYNNEI. The CDR3 runs to 14 residues. V dropped 5 bases and J dropped 4 bases, with 12 bases sitting between them. The CDR3 spells CASSNRFLNQPQHF. CDR3 DNA sequence: TGTGCCAGCAGTAACAGGTTCTTAAATCAGCCCCAGCATTTT.